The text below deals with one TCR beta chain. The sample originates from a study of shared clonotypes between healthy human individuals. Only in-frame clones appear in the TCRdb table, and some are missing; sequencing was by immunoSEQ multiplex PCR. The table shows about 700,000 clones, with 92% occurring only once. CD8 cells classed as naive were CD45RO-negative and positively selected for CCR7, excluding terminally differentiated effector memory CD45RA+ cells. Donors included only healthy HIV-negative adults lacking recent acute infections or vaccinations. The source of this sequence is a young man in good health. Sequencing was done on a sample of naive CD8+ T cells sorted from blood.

The CDR3 protein is CASSLVLAHNEQFF. DNA of the CDR3: TGTGCCAGCAGCTTGGTACTAGCGCATAATGAGCAGTTCTTC. The chain is built from TRBV5-5 and TRBJ2-1; 7 positions agree with TRBD2. Germline CDR1 SGHKS, CDR2 YYEKEE (reference sequence). The CDR3 loop spans 14 amino acids. V trimming: 0 bases; J trimming: 7 bases; junction bases outside the gene matches: 4.